This T cell receptor (beta chain) derives from a study of T cells in Graves' hyperthyroidism and ophthalmopathy. In the study overall: It was at initial diagnosis, before any treatment, that peripheral blood was collected. Points from the study as a whole: Blood shared most expanded thyroid clonotypes above 0.001.

This sample holds PBMCs from around 9.9 ml fresh peripheral blood. Researchers amplified the TCR beta CDR3 regions from RNA transcripts. The HTBI primer set was used in a first-round RT-PCR of the TCR CDR3. A single record per CDR3 protein comes from TCRdb applying MiXCR to the multiplex PCR reads. Of roughly 640,000 distinct CDR3 sequences listed, around 15% are singletons. Concerning this clonotype itself: As yet, its antigen is unknown.

The material sequenced was blood. The clonotype was recovered from a woman between 35 and 50 years old with Graves' ophthalmopathy.

The CDR3 nucleotides read TGTGCCAGCAGCTTGGGGCAAATAGCTTTCTTT. Amino acid sequence: CASSLGQIAFF. The V and J genes are TRBV5-5 and TRBJ1-1, with D hard to call. V was trimmed by 0 bases and J by 10 bases, leaving 7 bases between them. Germline CDR1 is SGHKS and CDR2 is YYEKEE (reference sequence). The CDR3 has 11 amino acids.